These 27 T cell receptor beta chains were all obtained from the same sample, sequenced in a study of immune characterization of retroperitoneal liposarcoma. TCRdb ran MiXCR on the PCR reads and lists one entry per CDR3 protein. The table records over 6,000 distinct CDR3 sequences, over 25% of them present only once. Sequences were obtained from blood. These receptors were collected from a male donor with retroperitoneal liposarcoma.

The chain carries TRBV6-4 and TRBJ2-3, with 7 bases matching TRBD1. This CDR3 region has 14 residues. J gave up 0 bases and V 7 bases, and 4 bases lay outside the gene matches. The germline V gene has CDR1 MRHNA and CDR2 SNTAGT. This CDR3 reads CASKETGSTDTQYF. The DNA for the CDR3 is TGTGCCAGCAAGGAGACAGGGAGCACAGATACGCAGTATTTT.

The chain joins TRBV6-1 to TRBJ1-4; D ambiguous. The germline V gene has CDR1 MNHNS and CDR2 SASEGT. V lost 6 bases, J lost 0 bases, and 8 bases lay in between. This CDR3 comprises 14 residues. CDR3 residues: CASRRTATNEKLFF. CDR3 nucleotides: TGTGCCAGCAGACGGACCGCAACTAATGAAAAACTGTTTTTT.

This clonotype was counted at least ten times. The chain combines TRBV7-2 with TRBJ1-1; D is unclear. Germline CDR1 and CDR2: SGHTA and FQGNSA. The CDR3 sequence is 15 residues long. Between the trimmed V and J ends, which lost 1 base and 7 bases, there was a span of 16 bases. The DNA for the CDR3 is TGTGCCAGCAGCTTAGGTGGTTGGGGTAGCGGTGAAGCTTTCTTT. It yields the protein CASSLGGWGSGEAFF.

In its sample, this clonotype was seen many times. The chain uses TRBV19 and TRBJ1-4; D gene uncertain. Germline V CDR1 and CDR2: LNHDA, SQIVND (reference sequence). V was clipped by 7 bases and J by 5 bases, with 11 bases between them. The CDR3 has 13 amino acids. CDR3 region: CASKEASNEKLFF. CDR3 DNA sequence: TGTGCCAGTAAGGAGGCGTCAAATGAAAAACTGTTTTTT.

Only a few counts were recorded for this clonotype. The chain is built from TRBV7-9 and TRBJ2-5; unclear D gene. The germline CDR1 and CDR2 sequences are SEHNR and FQNEAQ (reference sequence). This CDR3 spans 15 amino acids. Trimming took 5 bases from V and 4 from J, leaving 17 bases between them. CDR3 in DNA: TGTGCCAGCAGCCTCGGACCTCAAAGAGGAGAGACCCAGTACTTC. Residues: CASSLGPQRGETQYF.

This chain links TRBV9 with TRBJ2-3; 9 bases fit TRBD2. This CDR3 is 15 amino acids long. Looked up from germline, CDR1 is SGDLS and CDR2 is YYNGEE. The V gene end was trimmed by 2 bases and the J gene end by 6 bases; junction bases not matched to a gene: 7. The CDR3 loop reads CASSVSGRSDDTQYF. CDR3 DNA sequence: TGTGCCAGCAGCGTTAGCGGGAGAAGTGATGATACGCAGTATTTT.

The rearrangement uses TRBV5-5 and TRBJ2-3, with 13 nucleotides matching TRBD2. This CDR3 has 17 residues. Losses at the gene ends were 3 bases for V and 1 base for J; bases not matched to a gene: 5. Germline V gene data show CDR1 as SGHKS and CDR2 as YYEKEE (reference sequence). This chain's CDR3 is CASSSGTSGIGTDTQYF. The CDR3 DNA is TGTGCCAGCAGCTCCGGGACTAGCGGGATTGGCACAGATACGCAGTATTTT.

The chain joins TRBV7-2 to TRBJ1-2, with 8 nucleotides matching TRBD1. V gave up 1 base and J gave up 3 bases; unmatched junction bases: 4. CDR1 is SGHTA and CDR2 is FQGNSA in the germline V gene. This CDR3 comprises 15 residues. Written as DNA, the CDR3 is TGTGCCAGCAGCTTAGATGGGACAGGCCACTATGGCTACACCTTC. Its protein product is CASSLDGTGHYGYTF.

In its sample, this clonotype was seen a few times. The rearrangement uses TRBV4-1 and TRBJ2-3; D may be TRBD1 (6 bases). Germline V gene sequence: CDR1 MGHRA, CDR2 YSYEKL. The CDR3 has 14 amino acids. With 2 bases removed from V and 7 bases from J, the gap between germline ends came to 13 bases. DNA of the CDR3: TGCGCCAGCAGCCAACCCTTGGGGGCAAATACGCAGTATTTT. Translated, it gives CASSQPLGANTQYF.

This chain links TRBV27 with TRBJ2-5; D is undetermined. Matching the DNA end better, TRBJ2-1 makes the J call doubtful. CDR1 is MNHEY, CDR2 SMNVEV, per germline (reference sequence). The CDR3 runs 13 residues. The CDR3 here is CASSSPRGNIQFF. The CDR3 DNA is TGTGCCAGCAGTAGCCCCCGAGGAAACATTCAGTTCTTC.

V gene TRBV7-8 combines with J gene TRBJ1-1; D call uncertain. Per the germline V gene, CDR1 is SGHVS and CDR2 is FQNEAQ. The CDR3 loop spans 16 amino acids. V was cut by 1 base and J by 0 bases, with 12 bases left in between. This CDR3 reads CASSLVEMLMNTEAFF. The CDR3 DNA reads TGTGCCAGCAGCTTAGTTGAGATGCTCATGAACACTGAAGCTTTCTTT.

The chain combines TRBV7-6 with TRBJ1-5; 8 nucleotides line up with TRBD1. The V gene's germline CDR1 is SGHVS and CDR2 FNYEAQ. The CDR3 covers 15 residues. V gave up 5 bases and J gave up 6 bases; unmatched junction bases: 9. CDR3 in amino acids: CASSAAPGGIQPQHF. The CDR3 DNA reads as TGTGCCAGCAGCGCCGCCCCAGGGGGCATTCAGCCCCAGCATTTT.

This clonotype was picked up a small number of times. The gene calls are TRBV11-2 and TRBJ2-7; D is perhaps TRBD2 (6 bases). V shed 5 bases and J shed 3 bases, with 17 bases lying between them. This CDR3 has 15 residues. Germline CDR1 reads SGHAT; CDR2 reads FQNNGV. The CDR3 region has the DNA TGTGCCAGCAGCGCCGCCGGGGACGGGGGCTACGAGCAGTACTTC. As protein: CASSAAGDGGYEQYF.

This clonotype was seen only a few times. V gene TRBV6-2 or TRBV6-3 combines with J gene TRBJ2-7, with 9 bases lining up with TRBD2. Looked up from germline, CDR1 is MNHEY and CDR2 is SVGEGT. Trimming took 6 bases from V and 0 from J; bases not matched to a gene: 6. This CDR3 has 15 residues. The CDR3 DNA reads as TGTGCCAGCAGCCCACTTAGCGGGAGCTCCTACGAGCAGTACTTC. It encodes CASSPLSGSSYEQYF.

The chain has TRBV7-2 and TRBJ1-1; 7 positions match TRBD1. Germline trimming cut 5 bases from V and 1 base from J; bases unmatched to any gene: 1. Germline values: CDR1 SGHTA, CDR2 FQGNSA. The CDR3 contains 13 residues. CDR3: CASSRQGNTEAFF. CDR3 DNA sequence: TGTGCCAGCAGCCGACAGGGGAACACTGAAGCTTTCTTT.

In its sample, this clonotype ranks as medium-sized. This chain joins TRBV12-3 or TRBV12-4 and TRBJ2-1, with 8 bases that match TRBD1. The DNA end is more similar to TRBJ2-7, so the J call may be wrong. The CDR3 spans 14 residues. Written as DNA, the CDR3 is TGTGCCAGCAGTTTAGGGACAGGGATGAACGAGCAGTACTTC. Translated: CASSLGTGMNEQYF.

This clonotype was detected only a few times. The chain recombines TRBV6-6 with TRBJ2-1; 11 bases align to TRBD2. The germline V gene has CDR1 MNHNY and CDR2 SVGAGI (reference sequence). J lost 0 bases, V lost 0 bases, and 10 bases had no gene match. This CDR3 is built from 20 residues. CDR3 DNA sequence: TGTGCCAGCAGTTACTCCCGAGGGACTAGCGGCCCGAGCTCCTACAATGAGCAGTTCTTC. This encodes CASSYSRGTSGPSSYNEQFF.

This clonotype qualifies as medium-sized (0.01 to 0.1%). V is TRBV6-4 and J is TRBJ2-1; D is unclear. The CDR3 totals 15 residues. Germline CDR1 reads MRHNA; CDR2 reads SNTAGT. Trimming removed 0 bases at V and 0 bases at J, with 6 bases between. The CDR3 bases are TGTGCCAGCAGTGACTCAGGTAACTCCTACAATGAGCAGTTCTTC. Amino acids: CASSDSGNSYNEQFF.

This chain joins TRBV6-2 or TRBV6-3 and TRBJ2-5, with D hard to call. Germline V gene lookup returns CDR1 MNHEY and CDR2 SVGEGT. The CDR3 extends over 12 amino acids. Trimming pared 6 bases from V and 1 base from J, leaving 6 bases between. The chain's CDR3 is CASSILQETQYF. Here the CDR3 DNA reads TGTGCCAGCAGCATACTCCAAGAGACCCAGTACTTC.

This clonotype was detected ten times or more. The chain joins TRBV7-2 to TRBJ2-3; D not certain. V lost 5 bases to trimming and J lost 1 base, with 7 bases between them. The CDR3 runs 13 residues. Germline V lookup: CDR1 SGHTA, CDR2 FQGNSA. This CDR3 is CASSPTGTDTQYF. The CDR3 DNA is TGTGCCAGCAGCCCCACAGGCACAGATACGCAGTATTTT.

This clonotype is a singleton in its sample. The chain couples TRBV12-3 or TRBV12-4 to TRBJ2-3; D gene ambiguous. Trimming pared 8 bases from V and 2 bases from J, leaving 17 bases between. The CDR3 has 15 amino acids. CDR3 in amino acids: CASGGLSSFTDTQYF. In nucleotides, the CDR3 is TGTGCCAGCGGCGGCCTGAGCTCCTTCACAGATACGCAGTATTTT.

The chain uses TRBV6-1 and TRBJ2-3; TRBD2 matches 14 bases. There are 17 residues in the CDR3. The V and J ends lost 7 bases and 4 bases, in that order; junction bases with no gene match: 10. CDR1 MNHNS and CDR2 SASEGT come from the germline V gene. CDR3: CASTRLAGGRVADTQYF. CDR3 nucleotides: TGTGCCAGCACCAGACTAGCGGGGGGGCGGGTGGCAGATACGCAGTATTTT.

This rearrangement joins TRBV6-6 to TRBJ1-3; D uncertain. The germline CDR1 and CDR2 sequences are MNHNY and SVGAGI (reference sequence). The length of the CDR3 is 15 residues. The ends were cut back, 3 bases at V and 3 bases at J, with 12 bases in the middle. CDR3 in amino acids: CASSYYTRVGNTIYF. The CDR3 region has the DNA TGTGCCAGCAGTTATTACACCAGAGTTGGAAACACCATATATTTT.

This clonotype was seen at least ten times. V gene TRBV7-2 combines with J gene TRBJ1-1, with D maybe TRBD1 (5 bases). This CDR3 is built from 14 residues. Looked up from germline, CDR1 is SGHTA and CDR2 is FQGNSA. Trimming shortened V by 3 bases and J by 5 bases, and 13 bases separated the two germline ends. This chain's CDR3 is CASSFEGLSTEAFF. The CDR3 nucleotides are TGTGCCAGCAGCTTCGAGGGGCTGAGTACTGAAGCTTTCTTT.

By share of the sample, this clonotype is large. The rearrangement joins TRBV27 to TRBJ2-5; 8 bases line up with TRBD2. The length of the CDR3 is 17 residues. The germline V gene encodes CDR1 MNHEY and CDR2 SMNVEV (reference sequence). Trimming removed 5 bases from V and 4 bases from J; junction bases left unmatched: 15. CDR3 DNA: TGTGCCAGCAGTCGCACCCAGAGCGGGGGAGTACGAGAGACCCAGTACTTC. Protein sequence: CASSRTQSGGVRETQYF.

This clonotype was found a few times. The V call is TRBV5-4, the J call TRBJ2-1; 11 bases line up with TRBD2. V trimming: 4 bases; J trimming: 13 bases; junction bases outside the gene matches: 16. The CDR3 is 16 amino acids. Per the germline V gene, CDR1 is SGHNT and CDR2 is YYREEE (reference sequence). The DNA of the CDR3 is TGTGCCAGCAGCGCGCTAGCGGGGGGTCTTGTGGAGACCCAGTTCTTC. As protein: CASSALAGGLVETQFF. The full variable domain, its missing parts supplied by reference TRBV5-4 and TRBJ2-1, is ETGVTQSPTHLIKTRGQQVTLRCSSQSGHNTVSWYQQALGQGPQFIFQYYREEENGRGNFPPRFSGLQFPNYSSELNVNALELDDSALYLCASSALAGGLVETQFFGPGTRLTVL.

The chain is built from TRBV27 and TRBJ2-1; D call uncertain. The end of the DNA fits TRBJ2-7 better, so the J call may be wrong. This CDR3 comprises 13 residues. CDR1 is MNHEY and CDR2 is SMNVEV in the germline V gene (reference sequence). CDR3 sequence reads: CASSLVGMDEQYF. CDR3 bases: TGTGCCAGCAGTTTAGTGGGAATGGACGAGCAGTACTTC.